This T cell receptor (beta chain) is from a study of blood T cells in healthy people across ages. Germline-derived CDR1 and CDR2 are DFQATT and SNEGSKA (reference sequence). This CDR3 comprises 15 residues. V lost 3 bases, J lost 9 bases, and 10 bases stayed unmatched. Then a second PCR, running roughly 7 to 11 cycles, was carried out with a sample-barcoded 5' primer and a J-beta primer mix. The template-switch adaptor, which had 12 random nucleotides, put a tag on each cDNA molecule. TCRdb redid the calling of the 5' RACE reads with MiXCR, one entry per CDR3 protein. The data show 850,000 to 1,300,000 distinct CDR3 sequences, 40% to 50% seen once.

The specimen was blood. This clonotype originated in a woman in her sixties in good health. The gene calls are TRBV20-1 and TRBJ2-1; 11 nucleotides align to TRBD2. The CDR3 nucleotides are TGCAGTGCTAGGTTGATAGCGGGAGGGCACGGTGAGCAGTTCTTC. This codes for CSARLIAGGHGEQFF.